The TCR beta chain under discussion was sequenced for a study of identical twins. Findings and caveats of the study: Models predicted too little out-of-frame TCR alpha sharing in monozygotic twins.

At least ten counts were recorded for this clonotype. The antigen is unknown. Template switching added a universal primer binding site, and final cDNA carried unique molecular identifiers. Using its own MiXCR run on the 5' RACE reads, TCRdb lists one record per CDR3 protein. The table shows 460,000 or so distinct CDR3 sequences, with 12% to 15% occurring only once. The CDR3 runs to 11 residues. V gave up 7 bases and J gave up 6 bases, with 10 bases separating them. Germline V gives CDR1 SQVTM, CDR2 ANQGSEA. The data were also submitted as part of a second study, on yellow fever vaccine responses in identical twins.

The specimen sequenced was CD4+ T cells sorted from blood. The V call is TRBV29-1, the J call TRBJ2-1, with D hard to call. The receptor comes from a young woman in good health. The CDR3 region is CSATAVNEQFF. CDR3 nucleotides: TGCAGCGCCACGGCCGTCAATGAGCAGTTCTTC.